This T cell receptor beta chain was identified during a study of blood T cell repertoires in COVID-19. Study summary: COVID-19 samples, acute and convalescent, were from the United States, Italy and Spain. T cells, B-cell-depleted T cells, or PBMCs provided the cDNA or gDNA that served as material.

The authors' processing: Using reference gene primer amplification, nucleated cell counts were estimated. Profiled with immunoSEQ multiplex PCR; TCRdb holds only in-frame clones, not every one. V and J calls and clone size are given by that table; D and trimming were obtained from the DNA. The sample comprises about 280,000 clones, roughly 86% of which are singletons, and just under 9% rests with the top ten. The CDR3 consists of 16 residues. The receptor's source is a man aged 35-49 years with active or convalescent COVID-19. The rearrangement links TRBV21-1 to TRBJ1-2. TRBV21-1 is noted as a pseudogene. The material sequenced was peripheral blood. CDR3 protein: CASSSHFREVNYGYTF. DNA of the CDR3: TGTGCCAGCAGCAGCCACTTCAGGGAGGTTAACTATGGCTACACCTTC.